This TCR beta chain is drawn from a study of T cell responses to AZD1222 COVID-19 vaccine. Study observations and caveats: Rises in breadth and depth of Spike-specific TCRs came after two AZD1222 doses. Baseline serostatus was positive in only six AZD1222 recipients. Clonal diversity was possibly underestimated; the donors were predominantly white British and more often female. Reportedly, nearly half of unique spike TCRs recognized epitopes outside B.1.351/B.1.1.7 mutations.

Notes on this clone: Antigen unknown.

The CDR3 runs 18 residues. Trimming shortened V by 7 bases and J by 0 bases, and 25 bases separated the two germline ends. Germline lookup yields CDR1 MNHEY and CDR2 SMNVEV (reference sequence). Sequencing used immunoSEQ multiplex PCR; TCRdb keeps in-frame clones, though not all of them. The table lists around 150,000 clones, approximately 84% of them singletons. This chain joins TRBV27 and TRBJ2-7; D is possibly TRBD1 (6 bases). The receptor was isolated from an adult in good health. The material was peripheral blood, obtained on day 0 of AZD1222 vaccination. The CDR3 DNA sequence: TGTGCCAGCATGACAACAGGGTCTGATTTACTAGGCTCCTACGAGCAGTACTTC. This codes for CASMTTGSDLLGSYEQYF.